The 17 T cell receptor beta chains below all came from one sample that was sequenced in a study of blood T cell repertoires in COVID-19. Sequencing was performed with immunoSEQ multiplex PCR; in TCRdb, only in-frame clones are kept and a portion is missing. Altogether some 200,000 clones are present, 75% to 85% being singletons, with the ten largest covering roughly 13%. The sequencing sample was made of peripheral blood. The receptors originated from a human donor in a cohort sampled during active COVID-19.

The CDR3 region has the DNA TGTGCCAGCAGCGCAGACCCGGGAGAGACCCAGTACTTC. Its protein product is CASSADPGETQYF. This chain uses TRBV2 with TRBJ2-5; D is unresolved. In germline, CDR1 is SNHLY, CDR2 FYNNEI. The CDR3 loop spans 13 amino acids. V lost 6 bases to trimming and J lost 4 bases, with 12 bases between them.

The V call is TRBV4-2, the J call TRBJ2-2, with TRBD2 matching over 8 bases. V was clipped by 4 bases and J by 4 bases; unmatched bases: 11. CDR3 size: 17 residues. Looked up from germline, CDR1 is LGHNA and CDR2 is YNFKEQ. The CDR3, as DNA: TGTGCCAGCAGCCGCGGGACTAGTAGAGAGAGCACCGGGGAGCTGTTTTTT. The encoded protein is CASSRGTSRESTGELFF.

This chain joins TRBV10-3 and TRBJ2-7, with TRBD2 matching 10 bases. From germline, CDR1 is ENHRY and CDR2 SYGVKD. CDR3 length: 17 residues. V lost 3 bases to trimming and J lost 3 bases; unmatched junction nucleotides: 11. CDR3 DNA: TGTGCCATCAGTGAAGTCCTAGCGGGAGACTCTGTCTACGAGCAGTACTTC. Amino acids: CAISEVLAGDSVYEQYF.

The V gene is TRBV6-4, the J gene TRBJ1-2; TRBD1 agrees at 7 bases. With V trimmed by 5 bases and J by 5 bases, 8 bases remained unmatched. Germline CDR1 is MRHNA and CDR2 is SNTAGT. The CDR3 has 14 residues. The CDR3 loop is CASSRTGAMYGYTF. The CDR3 DNA sequence: TGTGCCAGCAGTCGGACAGGCGCTATGTATGGCTACACCTTC.

The chain couples TRBV28 to TRBJ2-5, with D maybe TRBD1 (6 bases). From germline, CDR1 is MDHEN and CDR2 SYDVKM. Trimming took off 1 base at V and 3 bases at J, with 6 bases between the two ends. The CDR3 loop spans 13 amino acids. The CDR3 protein is CASSLYREETQYF. The CDR3 nucleotides are TGTGCCAGCAGTTTATACAGGGAAGAGACCCAGTACTTC. Filled out from reference TRBV28 and TRBJ2-5, the complete variable domain reads DVKVTQSSRYLVKRTGEKVFLECVQDMDHENMFWYRQDPGLGLRLIYFSYDVKMKEKGDIPEGYSVSREKKERFSLILESASTNQTSMYLCASSLYREETQYFGPGTRLLVL.

The V gene is TRBV6-5, the J gene TRBJ2-7; perhaps TRBD1 as D (6 bases). Germline V CDR1 and CDR2: MNHEY, SVGAGI. The CDR3 sequence is 14 residues long. The V end was cut by 6 bases, the J end by 2 bases, with 14 bases between. The CDR3 DNA sequence: TGTGCCAGCAGGAGCCGACAGGTGACCTACGAGCAGTACTTC. Protein sequence: CASRSRQVTYEQYF.

The rearrangement joins TRBV5-1 to TRBJ1-4; D gene unclear. CDR3 length equals 12 residues. V lost 2 bases and J lost 8, with 7 bases in between. Germline V gene lookup returns CDR1 SGHRS and CDR2 YFSETQ. The chain's CDR3 is CASSLDYEKLFF. CDR3 coding DNA: TGCGCCAGCAGCTTAGACTACGAAAAACTGTTTTTT.

V and J are TRBV9 and TRBJ2-3; 7 bases align to TRBD2. Germline CDR1 SGDLS, CDR2 YYNGEE. Trimming removed 6 bases from V and 6 bases from J; junction bases left unmatched: 7. The CDR3 consists of 13 residues. Written as DNA, the CDR3 is TGTGCCAGCAAGCCGGGGGGTGGGGATACGCAGTATTTT. Translating gives CASKPGGGDTQYF. Variable domain in full (rest from reference TRBV9 and TRBJ2-3): DSGVTQTPKHLITATGQRVTLRCSPRSGDLSVYWYQQSLDQGLQFLIQYYNGEERAKGNILERFSAQQFPDLHSELNLSSLELGDSALYFCASKPGGGDTQYFGPGTRLTVL.

CDR3 protein: CATSDSGWAQETQYF. The CDR3 DNA sequence: TGTGCCACCAGTGATTCCGGATGGGCCCAAGAGACCCAGTACTTC. The rearrangement joins TRBV24-1 to TRBJ2-5; D is ambiguous. V dropped 2 bases and J dropped 1 base, with 10 bases sitting between them. CDR3 length: 15 amino acids. In germline, CDR1 is KGHDR, CDR2 SFDVKD.

The chain has TRBV27 and TRBJ1-1; no firm D call. Germline-derived CDR1 and CDR2 are MNHEY and SMNVEV (reference sequence). Trimming removed 2 bases from V and 5 bases from J, with 15 bases in between. This CDR3 has 15 amino acids. The CDR3 loop is CASSLGFFGGTEAFF. The DNA for the CDR3 is TGTGCCAGCAGTTTAGGGTTTTTCGGCGGTACTGAAGCTTTCTTT.

The chain has TRBV6-2 or TRBV6-3 and TRBJ1-1; D ambiguous. This CDR3 has 15 amino acids. The V gene's germline CDR1 is MNHEY and CDR2 SVGEGT. Trimming left V 6 bases short and J 3 bases short, with 17 bases between. The CDR3 sequence: CASSQERAGDTEAFF. The CDR3 nucleotides are TGTGCCAGCAGCCAAGAGCGGGCGGGAGACACTGAAGCTTTCTTT.

This chain links TRBV5-1 with TRBJ2-2, with D possibly being TRBD1 (7 bases). V was pared by 0 bases and J by 5 bases, with 14 bases between. This CDR3 has 16 residues. Per the germline V gene, CDR1 is SGHRS and CDR2 is YFSETQ. CDR3 sequence (DNA): TGCGCCAGCAGCTTGGATGGCAGGGGGAGGACCGGGGAGCTGTTTTTT. Amino acid sequence: CASSLDGRGRTGELFF.

The DNA for the CDR3 is TGTGCCAGCAGCTCCACCGGGACAGGGGGCGGCTACACCTTC. It specifies CASSSTGTGGGYTF. V and J are TRBV28 and TRBJ1-2, with 12 bases identical to TRBD1. Germline V CDR1 and CDR2: MDHEN, SYDVKM. The ends lost 6 bases at V and 8 bases at J; junction bases unmatched: 7. The CDR3 covers 14 residues.

This sequence joins TRBV18 and TRBJ2-1, with 8 nucleotides matching TRBD2. The trim removed 6 bases at V and 6 bases at J, leaving 7 bases unmatched. Per the germline V gene, CDR1 is KGHSH and CDR2 is LQKENI. This CDR3 has 14 residues. CDR3 residues: CASSPSGGVNEQFF. As DNA, the CDR3 is TGTGCCAGCTCGCCCTCGGGGGGGGTCAATGAGCAGTTCTTC.

This clone has only a few counts. The chain is built from TRBV7-2 and TRBJ1-4; 7 nucleotides agree with TRBD1. V trimming: 6 bases; J trimming: 3 bases; junction bases outside the gene matches: 10. The CDR3 consists of 16 residues. Germline values: CDR1 SGHTA, CDR2 FQGNSA. DNA of the CDR3: TGTGCCAGCAGTCCTCTATTCGGGACAGCTAATGAAAAACTGTTTTTT. It translates to CASSPLFGTANEKLFF.

The chain joins TRBV2 to TRBJ2-1; a possible D gene is TRBD1 (6 bases). V was pared by 5 bases and J by 7 bases, with 15 bases between. Germline-derived CDR1 and CDR2 are SNHLY and FYNNEI. The CDR3 length is 14 residues. CDR3 in DNA: TGTGCCAGCAGTTTAAAGGCTACAGGGAATGAGCAGTTCTTC. Its protein product is CASSLKATGNEQFF.

This sequence joins TRBV7-2 and TRBJ2-7, with 12 bases that match TRBD2. Germline V lookup: CDR1 SGHTA, CDR2 FQGNSA. The CDR3 spans 15 residues. The J segment lost 3 bases and the V segment lost 4 bases, leaving 4 bases of the junction unmatched. The CDR3 nucleotides are TGTGCCAGCAGCTCCCTAGCGGGAGGGAACTACGAGCAGTACTTC. Translating gives CASSSLAGGNYEQYF.